This is a list of T cell receptor beta chains from one sample in a study of cytomegalovirus exposure and HLA in healthy donors. Sequencing was performed with immunoSEQ multiplex PCR; in TCRdb, only in-frame clones are kept and a portion is missing. This sample has about 120,000 clones, with 75% to 90% found just once. The sample consisted of PBMCs. The receptors come from a female donor in good health and CMV-seropositive. Each CDR3 is given with its conserved first and last residue. A D gene is named only where the DNA matches it firmly. Some rows mark clone size as missing; the rest say once, few, many or name a class of expanded clone.

V	D	J	size	CDR3	DNA
TRBV25-1	-	TRBJ1-2	-	CASSVSIGEGYTF	TGTGCCAGCAGTGTCTCGATCGGGGAGGGCTACACCTTC
TRBV10-3	-	TRBJ2-3	-	CAISEAKPTDTQYF	TGTGCCATCAGTGAGGCAAAGCCTACAGATACGCAGTATTTT
TRBV18	-	TRBJ2-6	-	CASSPQGFSGANVLTF	TGTGCCAGCTCACCCCAGGGGTTCTCTGGGGCCAACGTCCTGACTTTC
TRBV10-3	TRBD2	TRBJ2-1	-	CAISGERGGPHEQFF	TGTGCCATCAGTGGGGAGCGGGGGGGCCCACATGAGCAGTTCTTC
TRBV6-5	TRBD1	TRBJ2-3	-	CASSSGQVVDTQYF	TGTGCCAGCAGTTCGGGACAGGTAGTAGATACGCAGTATTTT
TRBV12-5	-	TRBJ1-6	once	CASGLGLASSYNSPLHF	TGTGCTAGTGGTTTGGGGCTAGCGAGCTCCTATAATTCACCCCTCCACTTT
TRBV7-2	-	TRBJ2-7	-	CASSLGSGAYEQYF	TGTGCCAGCAGCTTAGGGTCAGGGGCCTACGAGCAGTACTTC
TRBV6-5	TRBD1	TRBJ1-2	-	CASRRTGIGGYTF	TGTGCCAGCAGGCGGACAGGGATCGGTGGCTACACCTTC
TRBV19	TRBD1	TRBJ2-7	-	CARLWDRGPLYEQYF	TGTGCCAGGCTATGGGACAGGGGGCCTCTCTACGAGCAGTACTTC
TRBV6-1	-	TRBJ1-1	-	CASPSTVNTEAFF	TGTGCCAGCCCAAGCACAGTGAACACTGAAGCTTTCTTT
TRBV27	-	TRBJ2-7	-	CASRSLYEQYF	TGTGCCAGCAGATCCCTCTACGAGCAGTACTTC
TRBV5-1	TRBD1	TRBJ2-7	-	CASSRGQGTYEQYF	TGCGCCAGCAGCCGAGGACAGGGAACCTACGAGCAGTACTTC
TRBV6-5	TRBD1	TRBJ1-3	once	CASSYSGQLSGNTIYF	TGTGCCAGCAGTTACTCGGGACAGCTCTCTGGAAACACCATATATTTT
TRBV15	TRBD1	TRBJ2-1	-	CATVQTGGSYNEQFF	TGTGCCACCGTTCAGACAGGGGGCTCCTACAATGAGCAGTTCTTC
TRBV2	TRBD1	TRBJ1-1	-	CASSAGQGIGNTEAFF	TGTGCCAGCAGCGCCGGACAGGGAATAGGGAACACTGAAGCTTTCTTT
TRBV11-2	TRBD1	TRBJ1-5	-	CASSRGQGGNQPQHF	TGTGCCAGCAGCCGGGGACAGGGCGGCAATCAGCCCCAGCATTTT
TRBV4-1	-	TRBJ2-2	-	CASSLQGRDTGELFF	TGCGCCAGCAGCCTTCAGGGAAGGGACACCGGGGAGCTGTTTTTT
TRBV27	-	TRBJ2-1	-	CASARGGQGNRYNEQFF	TGTGCCAGCGCCAGGGGTGGGCAGGGGAATCGGTACAATGAGCAGTTCTTC
TRBV28	-	TRBJ1-6	-	CASSNLRGTPLHF	TGTGCCAGCAGCAACCTCAGGGGTACACCCCTCCACTTT
TRBV7-9	-	TRBJ2-5	-	CASSLQGRIETQYF	TGTGCCAGCAGCTTACAGGGGAGAATTGAGACCCAGTACTTC
TRBV7-2	-	TRBJ1-1	-	CASSSYGGRTEAFF	TGTGCCAGCAGCTCTTACGGGGGGCGGACTGAAGCTTTCTTT
TRBV5-1	-	TRBJ1-2	few	CASSLYQVGYGYTF	TGCGCCAGCAGCTTGTATCAGGTCGGCTATGGCTACACCTTC
TRBV2	-	TRBJ2-7	-	CASNPQGYYEQYF	TGTGCCAGCAACCCACAGGGTTACTACGAGCAGTACTTC
TRBV7-3	-	TRBJ1-3	-	CASSLTGGTGNTIYF	TGTGCCAGCAGCTTAACAGGGGGTACTGGAAACACCATATATTTT
TRBV19	TRBD1	TRBJ1-1	-	CASSIRQGLNTEAFF	TGTGCCAGTAGTATCCGACAGGGGCTGAACACTGAAGCTTTCTTT
TRBV5-3	TRBD1	TRBJ2-6	few	CARSNLDRGGANVLTF	TGTGCCAGAAGCAATCTCGACAGGGGAGGGGCCAACGTCCTGACTTTC